This T cell receptor beta chain was identified during a study of shared clonotypes between healthy human individuals. With regard to this clone: The same CDR3 arises from other DNA sequences in this sample as well.

This CDR3 has 13 amino acids. Germline V gives CDR1 SGHRS, CDR2 YFSETQ. V dropped 0 bases and J dropped 0 bases, with 2 bases sitting between them. From CD4+ cells came CD45RA+ naive and CD45RA-negative memory subsets. TCRdb's copy holds only in-frame clones and misses some; the assay was immunoSEQ multiplex PCR. The sample holds some 2,500,000 clones; 93% are singletons and the top ten take 0.36%. Sequenced: naive CD4+ T cells from PBMCs. Subset specified: CD45RA+ positively selected. The rearrangement joins TRBV5-1 to TRBJ2-3; no reliable D call. This clonotype was sampled from a man between 18 and 35 years old in good health. Some clones in this sample may be carry-over from other donors' samples. CDR3 in DNA: TGCGCCAGCAGCTTGGACAGCACAGATACGCAGTATTTT. Its protein is CASSLDSTDTQYF. The full variable domain, its missing parts supplied by reference TRBV5-1 and TRBJ2-3, is KAGVTQTPRYLIKTRGQQVTLSCSPISGHRSVSWYQQTPGQGLQFLFEYFSETQRNKGNFPGRFSGRQFSNSRSEMNVSTLELGDSALYLCASSLDSTDTQYFGPGTRLTVL.